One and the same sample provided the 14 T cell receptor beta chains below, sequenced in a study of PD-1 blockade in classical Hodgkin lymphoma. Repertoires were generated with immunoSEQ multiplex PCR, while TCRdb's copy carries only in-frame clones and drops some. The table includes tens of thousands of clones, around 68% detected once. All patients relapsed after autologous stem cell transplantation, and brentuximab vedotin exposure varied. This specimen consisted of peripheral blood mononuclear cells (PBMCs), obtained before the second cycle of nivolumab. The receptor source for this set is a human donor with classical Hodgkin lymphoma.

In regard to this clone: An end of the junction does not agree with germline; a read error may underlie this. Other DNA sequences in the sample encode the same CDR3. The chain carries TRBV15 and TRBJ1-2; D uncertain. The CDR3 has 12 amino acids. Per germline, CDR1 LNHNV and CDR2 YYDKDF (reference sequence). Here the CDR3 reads CATSRPGRERAF. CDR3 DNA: TGTGCCACCAGCAGGCCTGGGAGAGAACGGGCCTTC.

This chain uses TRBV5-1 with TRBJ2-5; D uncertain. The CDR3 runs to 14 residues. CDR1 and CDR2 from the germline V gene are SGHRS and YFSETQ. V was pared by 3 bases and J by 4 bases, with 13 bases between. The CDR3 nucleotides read TGCGCCAGCAGCTCGACGGATCCTAGAGAGACCCAGTACTTC. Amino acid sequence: CASSSTDPRETQYF.

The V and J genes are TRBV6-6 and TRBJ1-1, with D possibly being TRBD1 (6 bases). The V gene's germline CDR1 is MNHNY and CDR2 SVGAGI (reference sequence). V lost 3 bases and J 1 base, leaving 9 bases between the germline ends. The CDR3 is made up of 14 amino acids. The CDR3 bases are TGTGCCAGCAGTTATAGGGGGGCGAACACTGAAGCTTTCTTT. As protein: CASSYRGANTEAFF.

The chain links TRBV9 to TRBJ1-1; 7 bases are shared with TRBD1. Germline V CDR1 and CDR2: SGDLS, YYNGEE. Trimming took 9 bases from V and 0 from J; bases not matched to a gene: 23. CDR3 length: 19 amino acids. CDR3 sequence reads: CATGNDRVVYLGVNTEAFF. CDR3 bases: TGTGCCACTGGAAACGACAGGGTGGTCTACTTAGGGGTGAACACTGAAGCTTTCTTT.

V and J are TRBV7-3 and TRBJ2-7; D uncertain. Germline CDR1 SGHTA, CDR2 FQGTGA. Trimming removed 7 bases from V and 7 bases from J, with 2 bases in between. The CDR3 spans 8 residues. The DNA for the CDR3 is TGTGCCAGCAAGGAGCAGTACTTC. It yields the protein CASKEQYF.

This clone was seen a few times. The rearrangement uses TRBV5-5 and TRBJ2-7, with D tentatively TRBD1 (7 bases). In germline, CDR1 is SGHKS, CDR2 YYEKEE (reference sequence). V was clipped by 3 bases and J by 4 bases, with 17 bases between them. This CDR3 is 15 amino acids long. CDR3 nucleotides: TGTGCCAGCAGCTCACCAGGGGGGATCCATTACGAGCAGTACTTC. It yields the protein CASSSPGGIHYEQYF.

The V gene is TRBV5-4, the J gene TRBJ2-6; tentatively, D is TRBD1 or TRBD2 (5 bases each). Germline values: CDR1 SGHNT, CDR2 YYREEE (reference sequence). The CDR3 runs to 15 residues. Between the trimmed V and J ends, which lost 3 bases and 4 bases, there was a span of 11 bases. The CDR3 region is CASSSSGRGANVLTF. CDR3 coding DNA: TGTGCCAGCAGCTCCTCAGGGAGAGGGGCCAACGTCCTGACTTTC.

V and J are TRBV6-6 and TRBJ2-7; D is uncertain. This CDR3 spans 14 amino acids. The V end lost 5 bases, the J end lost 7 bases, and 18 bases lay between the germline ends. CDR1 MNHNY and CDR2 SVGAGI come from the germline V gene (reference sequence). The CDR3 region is CASSTGPALTEQYF. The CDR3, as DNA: TGTGCCAGCAGTACCGGGCCTGCCTTAACTGAGCAGTACTTC.

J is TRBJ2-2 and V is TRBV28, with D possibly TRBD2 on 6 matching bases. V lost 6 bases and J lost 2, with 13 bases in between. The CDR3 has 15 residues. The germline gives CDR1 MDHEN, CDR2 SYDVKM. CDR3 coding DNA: TGTGCCAGCAGCTTCCAGGGACTTAACACCGGGGAGCTGTTTTTT. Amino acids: CASSFQGLNTGELFF.

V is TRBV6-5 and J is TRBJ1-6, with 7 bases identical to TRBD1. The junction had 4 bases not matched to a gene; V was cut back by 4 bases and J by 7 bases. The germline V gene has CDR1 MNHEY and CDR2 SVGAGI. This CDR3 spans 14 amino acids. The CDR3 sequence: CASSFDRANSPLHF. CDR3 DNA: TGTGCCAGCAGTTTCGACAGGGCGAATTCACCCCTCCACTTT.

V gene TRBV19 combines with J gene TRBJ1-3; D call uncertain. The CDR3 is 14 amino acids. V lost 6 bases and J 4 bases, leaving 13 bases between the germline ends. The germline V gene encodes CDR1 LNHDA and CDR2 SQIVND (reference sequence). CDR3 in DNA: TGTGCCAGTAGCACTCCCGACGGGGGAAACACCATATATTTT. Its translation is CASSTPDGGNTIYF.

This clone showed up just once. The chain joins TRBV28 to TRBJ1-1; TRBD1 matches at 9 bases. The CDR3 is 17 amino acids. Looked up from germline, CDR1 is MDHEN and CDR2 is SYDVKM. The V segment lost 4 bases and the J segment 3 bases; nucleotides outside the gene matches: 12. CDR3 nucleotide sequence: TGTGCCAGCAGTTCGAATCCCGGGACAGGGAGGGACACTGAAGCTTTCTTT. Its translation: CASSSNPGTGRDTEAFF.

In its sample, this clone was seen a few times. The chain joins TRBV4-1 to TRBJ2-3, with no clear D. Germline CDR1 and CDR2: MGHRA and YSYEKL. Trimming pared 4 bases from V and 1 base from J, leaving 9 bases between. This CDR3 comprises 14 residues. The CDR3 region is CASSLSTRTDTQYF. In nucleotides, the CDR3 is TGCGCCAGCAGCCTTTCCACGCGCACAGATACGCAGTATTTT.

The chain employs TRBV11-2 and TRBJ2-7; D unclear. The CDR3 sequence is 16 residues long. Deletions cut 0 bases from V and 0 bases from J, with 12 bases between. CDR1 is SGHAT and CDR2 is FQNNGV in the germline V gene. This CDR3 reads CASSLDGQIISYEQYF. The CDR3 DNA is TGTGCCAGCAGCTTAGATGGCCAGATCATCTCCTACGAGCAGTACTTC.